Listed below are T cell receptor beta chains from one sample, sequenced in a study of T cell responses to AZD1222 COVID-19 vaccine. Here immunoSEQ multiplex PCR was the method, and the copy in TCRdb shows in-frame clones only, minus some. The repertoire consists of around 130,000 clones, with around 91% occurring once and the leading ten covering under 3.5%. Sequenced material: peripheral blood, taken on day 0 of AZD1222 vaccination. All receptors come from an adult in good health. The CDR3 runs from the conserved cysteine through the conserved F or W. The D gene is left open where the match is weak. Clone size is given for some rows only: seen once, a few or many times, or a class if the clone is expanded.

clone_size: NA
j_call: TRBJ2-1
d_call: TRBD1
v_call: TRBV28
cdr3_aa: CASSLPGTGYNEQFF
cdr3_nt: TGTGCCAGCAGTCTCCCCGGGACAGGTTACAATGAGCAGTTCTTC

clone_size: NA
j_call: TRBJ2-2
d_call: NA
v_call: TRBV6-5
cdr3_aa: CAGRRSGAGAGELFF
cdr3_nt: TGTGCCGGGCGAAGGAGTGGGGCCGGGGCCGGGGAGCTGTTTTTT

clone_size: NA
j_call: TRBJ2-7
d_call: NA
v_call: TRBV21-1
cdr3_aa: CASSKETRPSYEQYF
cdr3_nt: TGTGCCAGCAGCAAAGAAACTAGACCCTCCTACGAGCAGTACTTC

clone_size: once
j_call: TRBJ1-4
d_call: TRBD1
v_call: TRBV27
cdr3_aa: CASSRTGQVGEKLFF
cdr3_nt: TGTGCCAGCAGTAGGACAGGACAGGTTGGTGAAAAACTGTTTTTT

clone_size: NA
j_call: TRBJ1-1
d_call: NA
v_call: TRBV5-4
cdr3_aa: CASSLKGYREAFF
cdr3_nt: TGTGCCAGCAGCTTGAAGGGGTACAGGGAAGCTTTCTTT

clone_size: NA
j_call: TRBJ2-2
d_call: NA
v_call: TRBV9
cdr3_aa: CASSAPVTGELFF
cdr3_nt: TGTGCCAGCAGCGCCCCGGTCACCGGGGAGCTGTTTTTT

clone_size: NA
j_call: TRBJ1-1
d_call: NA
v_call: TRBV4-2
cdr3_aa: CASSQEGATEAFF
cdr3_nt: TGTGCCAGCAGCCAAGAGGGGGCCACTGAAGCTTTCTTT

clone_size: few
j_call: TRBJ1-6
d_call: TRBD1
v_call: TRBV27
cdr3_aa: CASSSPGQGGSPLHF
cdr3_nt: TGTGCCAGCAGTTCCCCTGGACAGGGAGGATCACCCCTCCACTTT

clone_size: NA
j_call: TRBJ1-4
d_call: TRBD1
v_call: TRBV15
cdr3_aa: CATRGDRKLFF
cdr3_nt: TGTGCCACCAGGGGGGACAGAAAACTGTTTTTT

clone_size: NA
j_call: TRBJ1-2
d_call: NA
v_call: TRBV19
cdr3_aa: CASSMDQGRAGDGYTF
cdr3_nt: TGTGCCAGTAGTATGGACCAGGGGCGGGCAGGGGACGGCTACACCTTC

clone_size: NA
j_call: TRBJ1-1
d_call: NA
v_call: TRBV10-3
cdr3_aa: CAIKGHKGDTEAFF
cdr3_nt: TGTGCCATCAAGGGACACAAAGGGGACACTGAAGCTTTCTTT

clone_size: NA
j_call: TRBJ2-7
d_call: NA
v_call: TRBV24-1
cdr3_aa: CATSPHTGDEQYF
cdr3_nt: TGTGCCACCAGCCCCCATACGGGTGACGAGCAGTACTTC

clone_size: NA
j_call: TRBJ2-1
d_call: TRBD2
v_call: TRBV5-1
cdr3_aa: CASSRSGGAAYNEQFF
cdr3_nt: TGCGCCAGCAGCAGGAGCGGGGGAGCGGCCTACAATGAGCAGTTCTTC

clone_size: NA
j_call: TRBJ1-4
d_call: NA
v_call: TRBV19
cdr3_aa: CASSGGARTNEKLFF
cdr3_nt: TGTGCCAGTAGTGGAGGGGCCAGGACTAATGAAAAACTGTTTTTT

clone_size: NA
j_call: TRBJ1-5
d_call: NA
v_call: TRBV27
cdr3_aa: CASSLLGSNQPQHF
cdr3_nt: TGTGCCAGCAGTTTATTGGGGAGCAATCAGCCCCAGCATTTT

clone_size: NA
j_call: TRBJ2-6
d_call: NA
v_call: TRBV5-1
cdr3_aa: CASSPRGGGANVLTF
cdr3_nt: TGCGCCAGCAGCCCTCGAGGTGGTGGGGCCAACGTCCTGACTTTC

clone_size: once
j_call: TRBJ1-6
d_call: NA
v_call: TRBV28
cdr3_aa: CASGGIGAWSPLHF
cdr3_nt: TGTGCCAGCGGGGGTATAGGGGCCTGGTCACCCCTCCACTTT

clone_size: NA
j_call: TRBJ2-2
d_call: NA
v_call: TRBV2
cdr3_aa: CASSPEYTGELFF
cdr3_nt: TGTGCCAGCAGTCCTGAGTACACCGGGGAGCTGTTTTTT

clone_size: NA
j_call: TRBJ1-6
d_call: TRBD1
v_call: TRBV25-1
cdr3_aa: CASTGGTNSPLHF
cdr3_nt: TGTGCCAGTACAGGGGGTACGAATTCACCCCTCCACTTT

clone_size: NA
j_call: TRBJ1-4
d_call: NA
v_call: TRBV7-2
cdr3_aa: CASSPGVMGRTNEKLFF
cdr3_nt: TGTGCCAGCAGTCCCGGGGTAATGGGACGGACTAATGAAAAACTGTTTTTT

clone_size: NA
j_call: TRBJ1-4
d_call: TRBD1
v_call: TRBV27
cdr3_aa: CASSLGRGPEKLFF
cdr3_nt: TGTGCCAGCAGTCTTGGCAGGGGGCCAGAAAAACTGTTTTTT

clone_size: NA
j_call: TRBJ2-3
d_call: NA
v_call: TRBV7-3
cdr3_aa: CASSLRGAPGDTQYF
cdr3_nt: TGTGCCAGCAGCTTAAGAGGGGCCCCCGGGGATACGCAGTATTTT

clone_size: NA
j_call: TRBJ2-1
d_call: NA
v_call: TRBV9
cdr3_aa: CASSPHGRDGEQFF
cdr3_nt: TGTGCCAGCAGCCCACACGGGAGAGACGGTGAGCAGTTCTTC

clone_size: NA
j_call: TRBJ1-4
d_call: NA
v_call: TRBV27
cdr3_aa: CASRPQGRGEKLFF
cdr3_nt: TGTGCCAGCAGGCCACAGGGCCGAGGGGAAAAACTGTTTTTT

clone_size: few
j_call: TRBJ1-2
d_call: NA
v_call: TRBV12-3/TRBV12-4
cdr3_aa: CASSLGPWGYTF
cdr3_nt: TGTGCCAGCAGTTTGGGACCGTGGGGCTACACCTTC

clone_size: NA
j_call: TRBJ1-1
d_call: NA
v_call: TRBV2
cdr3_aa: CASSEAVGGATTEAFF
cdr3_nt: TGTGCCAGCAGTGAAGCCGTGGGGGGAGCTACCACTGAAGCTTTCTTT

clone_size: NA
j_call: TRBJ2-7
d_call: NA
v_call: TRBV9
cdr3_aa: CASSPMGSTYEQYF
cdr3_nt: TGTGCCAGCAGCCCAATGGGGAGTACCTACGAGCAGTACTTC

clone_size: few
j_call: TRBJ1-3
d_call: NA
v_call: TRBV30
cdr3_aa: CAWSRDSGSGNTIYF
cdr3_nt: TGTGCCTGGAGCCGAGACAGCGGCTCTGGAAACACCATATATTTT

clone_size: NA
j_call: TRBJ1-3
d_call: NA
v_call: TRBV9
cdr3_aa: CASSAGLFLSSGNTIYF
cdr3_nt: TGTGCCAGCAGCGCGGGGTTGTTCCTAAGCTCTGGAAACACCATATATTTT

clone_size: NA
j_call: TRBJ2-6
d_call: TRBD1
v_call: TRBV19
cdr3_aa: CASKGGPGANVLTF
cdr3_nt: TGTGCCAGTAAAGGGGGCCCTGGGGCCAACGTCCTGACTTTC

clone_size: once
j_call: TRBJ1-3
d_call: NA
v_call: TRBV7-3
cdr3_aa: CASSTDRSNTIYF
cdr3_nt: TGTGCCAGCAGCACGGACAGAAGTAACACCATATATTTT

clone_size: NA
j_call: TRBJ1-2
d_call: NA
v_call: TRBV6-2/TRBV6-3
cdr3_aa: CASSWPPGAGYGYTF
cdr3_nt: TGTGCCAGCAGTTGGCCCCCGGGGGCGGGCTATGGCTACACCTTC

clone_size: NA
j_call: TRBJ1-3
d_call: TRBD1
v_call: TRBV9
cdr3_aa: CASSARDRPNRYSGNTIYF
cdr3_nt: TGTGCCAGCAGCGCCCGGGACAGGCCCAACCGCTACTCTGGAAACACCATATATTTT

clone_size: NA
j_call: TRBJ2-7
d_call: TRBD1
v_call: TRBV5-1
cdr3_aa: CASSLGQGIYEQYF
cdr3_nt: TGCGCCAGCAGCTTGGGACAGGGTATCTACGAGCAGTACTTC

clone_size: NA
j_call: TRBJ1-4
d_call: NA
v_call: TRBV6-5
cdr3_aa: CASSPRGPTSEKLFF
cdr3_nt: TGTGCCAGCAGTCCCCGGGGACCGACCTCTGAAAAACTGTTTTTT